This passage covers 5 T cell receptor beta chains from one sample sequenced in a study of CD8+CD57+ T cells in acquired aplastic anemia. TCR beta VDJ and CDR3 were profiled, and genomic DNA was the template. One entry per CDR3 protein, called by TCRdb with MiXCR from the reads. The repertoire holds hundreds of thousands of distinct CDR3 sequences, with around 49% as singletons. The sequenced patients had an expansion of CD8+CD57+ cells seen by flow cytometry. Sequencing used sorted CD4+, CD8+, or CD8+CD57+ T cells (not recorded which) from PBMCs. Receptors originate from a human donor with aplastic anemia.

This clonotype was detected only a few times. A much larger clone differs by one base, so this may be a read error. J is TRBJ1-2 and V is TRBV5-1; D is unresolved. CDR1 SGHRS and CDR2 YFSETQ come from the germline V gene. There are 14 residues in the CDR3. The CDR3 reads CASGLVPGQYGYTF. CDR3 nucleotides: TGCGCCAGCGGCTTGGTGCCCGGGCAGTATGGCTACACCTTC.

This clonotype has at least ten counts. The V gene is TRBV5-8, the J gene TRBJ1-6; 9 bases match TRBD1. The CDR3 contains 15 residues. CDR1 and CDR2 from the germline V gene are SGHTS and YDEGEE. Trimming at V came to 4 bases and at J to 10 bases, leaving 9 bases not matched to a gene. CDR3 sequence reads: CASSPGQGLGSPLHF. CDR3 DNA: TGTGCCAGCAGCCCGGGACAGGGATTGGGGTCACCCCTCCACTTT. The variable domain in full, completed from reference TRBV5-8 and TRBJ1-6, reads EAGVTQSPTHLIKTRGQQATLRCSPISGHTSVYWYQQALGLGLQFLLWYDEGEERNRGNFPPRFSGRQFPNYSSELNVNALELEDSALYLCASSPGQGLGSPLHFGNGTRLTVT.

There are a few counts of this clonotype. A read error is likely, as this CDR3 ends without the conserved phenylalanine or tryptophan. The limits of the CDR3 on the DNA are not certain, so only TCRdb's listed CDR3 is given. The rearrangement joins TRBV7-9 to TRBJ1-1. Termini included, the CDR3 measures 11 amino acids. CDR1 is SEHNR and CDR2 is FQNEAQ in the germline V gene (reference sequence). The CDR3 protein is CASSVDSYPVL.

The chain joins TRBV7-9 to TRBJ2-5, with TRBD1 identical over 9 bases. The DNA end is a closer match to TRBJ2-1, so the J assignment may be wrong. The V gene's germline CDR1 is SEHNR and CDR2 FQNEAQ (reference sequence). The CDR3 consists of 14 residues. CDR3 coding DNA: TGTGCCACCGGGACAGGGTACCCCATAAGTGAGCAGTTCTTC. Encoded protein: CATGTGYPISEQFF.

The CDR3 DNA reads as TGCAGTGCTAGAGATAGGGGGGTTGCGGACTACCGACAAGAGACCCAGTACTTC. Amino acid sequence: CSARDRGVADYRQETQYF. The genes are TRBV20-1 and TRBJ2-5; either TRBD1 or TRBD2 may fit D (6 bases each). Germline CDR1 is DFQATT and CDR2 is SNEGSKA (reference sequence). The CDR3 runs to 18 residues. Trimming shortened V by 0 bases and J by 2 bases, and 22 bases separated the two germline ends.